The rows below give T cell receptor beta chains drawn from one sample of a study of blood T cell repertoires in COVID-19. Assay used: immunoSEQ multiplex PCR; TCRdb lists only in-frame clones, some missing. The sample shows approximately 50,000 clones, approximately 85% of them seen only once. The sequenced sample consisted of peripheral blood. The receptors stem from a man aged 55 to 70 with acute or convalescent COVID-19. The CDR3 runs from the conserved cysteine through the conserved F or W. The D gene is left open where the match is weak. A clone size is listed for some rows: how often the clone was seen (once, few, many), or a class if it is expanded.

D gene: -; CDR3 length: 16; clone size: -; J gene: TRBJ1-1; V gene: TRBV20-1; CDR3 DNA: TGCAGTGCTAGTGCCCGAACCTCGAGACTTAACACTGAAGCTTTCTTT; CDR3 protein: CSASARTSRLNTEAFF
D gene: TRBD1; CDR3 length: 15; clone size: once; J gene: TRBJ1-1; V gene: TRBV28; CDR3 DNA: TGTGCCAGCAGGGGTAAGACAGGGTGGAGCACTGAAGCTTTCTTT; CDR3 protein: CASRGKTGWSTEAFF
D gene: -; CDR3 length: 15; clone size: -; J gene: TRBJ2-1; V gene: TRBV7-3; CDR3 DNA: TGTGCCAGCAGCCTCCAGGCGCAGACCTACAATGAGCAGTTCTTC; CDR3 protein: CASSLQAQTYNEQFF
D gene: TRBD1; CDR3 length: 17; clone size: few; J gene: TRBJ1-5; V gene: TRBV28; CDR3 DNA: TGTGCCAGCAGAAACCGGGACAGGGGTTATAGCAATCAGCCCCAGCATTTT; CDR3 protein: CASRNRDRGYSNQPQHF
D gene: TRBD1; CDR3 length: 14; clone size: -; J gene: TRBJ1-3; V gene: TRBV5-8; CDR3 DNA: TGTGCCAGCAGCTTGAGGGACAGGGCGAACACCATATATTTT; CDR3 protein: CASSLRDRANTIYF
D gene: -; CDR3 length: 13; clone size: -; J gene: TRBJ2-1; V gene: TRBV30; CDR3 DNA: TGTGCCTGGAGGGCTAGCTTCCGGAATGAGCAGTTCTTC; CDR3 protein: CAWRASFRNEQFF
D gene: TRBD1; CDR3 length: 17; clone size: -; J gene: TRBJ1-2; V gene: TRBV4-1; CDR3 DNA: TGCGCCAGCAGCCAACTTATGGACAGGGCGGAAAACTATGGCTACACCTTC; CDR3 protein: CASSQLMDRAENYGYTF
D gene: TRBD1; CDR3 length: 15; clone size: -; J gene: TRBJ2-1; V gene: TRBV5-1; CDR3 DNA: TGCGCCAGCAGCTTGCCGCAGGGGGCGGGGAATGAGCAGTTCTTC; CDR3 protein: CASSLPQGAGNEQFF
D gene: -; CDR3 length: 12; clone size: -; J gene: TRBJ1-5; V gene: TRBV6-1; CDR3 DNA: TGTGCCAGCAGTGATTTGGGAGGGCCCCAGCATTTT; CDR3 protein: CASSDLGGPQHF
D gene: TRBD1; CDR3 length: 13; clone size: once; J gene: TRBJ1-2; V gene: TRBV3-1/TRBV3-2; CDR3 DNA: TGTGCCAGCAGCCATGCGCAGGGGGAGGCCTACACCTTC; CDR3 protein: CASSHAQGEAYTF
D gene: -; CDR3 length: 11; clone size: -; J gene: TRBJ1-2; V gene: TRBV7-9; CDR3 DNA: TGTGCCAGCAGCTTACTCTATGGCTACACCTTC; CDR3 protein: CASSLLYGYTF
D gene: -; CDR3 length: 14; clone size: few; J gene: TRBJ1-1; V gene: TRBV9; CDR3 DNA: TGTGCCAGCAGCCTCCAGGGCTCTAACACTGAAGCTTTCTTT; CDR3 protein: CASSLQGSNTEAFF
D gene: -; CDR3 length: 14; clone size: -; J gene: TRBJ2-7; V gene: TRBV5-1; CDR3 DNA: TGCGCCAGCAGCTTGGGGGACATCTCCTACGAGCAGTACTTC; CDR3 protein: CASSLGDISYEQYF
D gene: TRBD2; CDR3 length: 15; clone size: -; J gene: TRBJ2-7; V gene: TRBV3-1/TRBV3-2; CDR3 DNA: TGTGCCAGCAGCCAAGGGCTAGCGGGCGTCTACGAGCAGTACTTC; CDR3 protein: CASSQGLAGVYEQYF
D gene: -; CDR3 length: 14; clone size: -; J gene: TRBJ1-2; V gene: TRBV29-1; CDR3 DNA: TGCAGCGTTGCCCCACAGGGAGATAACTATGGCTACACCTTC; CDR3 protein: CSVAPQGDNYGYTF
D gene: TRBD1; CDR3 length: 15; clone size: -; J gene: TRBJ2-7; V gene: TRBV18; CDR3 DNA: TGTGCCAGCTCTCCCCAGAGGACAGGGAACTACGAGCAGTACTTC; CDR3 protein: CASSPQRTGNYEQYF
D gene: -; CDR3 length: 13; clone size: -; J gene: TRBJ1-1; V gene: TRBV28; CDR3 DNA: TGTGCCAGCAGTTTGCGCCAGGGGACTGAAGCTTTCTTT; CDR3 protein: CASSLRQGTEAFF
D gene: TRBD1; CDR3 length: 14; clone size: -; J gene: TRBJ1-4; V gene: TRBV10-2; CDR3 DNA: TGCGCCAGCAGCGTAGACAGGGGAAATGAAAAACTGTTTTTT; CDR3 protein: CASSVDRGNEKLFF
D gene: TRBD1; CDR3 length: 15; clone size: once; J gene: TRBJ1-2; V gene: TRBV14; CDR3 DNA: TGTGCCAGCAGCCAACCCGGGACAGGGGCCAATGGCTACACCTTC; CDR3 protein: CASSQPGTGANGYTF
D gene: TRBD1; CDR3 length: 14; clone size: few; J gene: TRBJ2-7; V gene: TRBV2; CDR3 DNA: TGTGCCAGCAGCCCATTGCAACAGGGGTACGAGCAGTACTTC; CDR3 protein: CASSPLQQGYEQYF
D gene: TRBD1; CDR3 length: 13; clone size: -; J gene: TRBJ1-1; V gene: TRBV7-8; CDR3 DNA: TGTGCCAGCAGCTTTGGACAGGGCACTGAAGCTTTCTTT; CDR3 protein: CASSFGQGTEAFF
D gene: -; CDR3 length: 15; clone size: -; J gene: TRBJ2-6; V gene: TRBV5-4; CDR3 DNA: TGTGCCAGCAGCTTGGCGGGGTCTGGGGCCAACGTCCTGACTTTC; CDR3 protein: CASSLAGSGANVLTF
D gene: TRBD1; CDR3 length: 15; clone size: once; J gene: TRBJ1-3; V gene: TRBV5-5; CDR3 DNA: TGTGCCAGCAGCGGTACAGGGGACTCTGGAAACACCATATATTTT; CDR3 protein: CASSGTGDSGNTIYF
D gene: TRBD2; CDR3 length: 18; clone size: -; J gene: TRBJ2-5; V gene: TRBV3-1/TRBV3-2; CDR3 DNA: TGTGCCAGCAGCCCACAGCGGGGAGGGGCATGGGGGGAAGAGACCCAGTACTTC; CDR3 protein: CASSPQRGGAWGEETQYF
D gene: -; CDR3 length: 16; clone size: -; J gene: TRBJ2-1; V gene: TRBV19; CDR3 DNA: TGTGCCAGTAGTCTCCTAGGGACTCGTTATAGCGATGAGCAGTTCTTC; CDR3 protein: CASSLLGTRYSDEQFF
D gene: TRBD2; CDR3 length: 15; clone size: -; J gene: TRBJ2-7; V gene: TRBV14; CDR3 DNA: TGTGCCAGCAGCCGTTACGGGGGGGCCGCCTACGAGCAGTACTTC; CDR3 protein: CASSRYGGAAYEQYF
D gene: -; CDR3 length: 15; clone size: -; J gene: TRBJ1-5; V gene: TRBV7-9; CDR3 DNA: TGTGCCAGCAGCTTATCTGGACAGCCGAATCAGCCCCAGCATTTT; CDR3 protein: CASSLSGQPNQPQHF
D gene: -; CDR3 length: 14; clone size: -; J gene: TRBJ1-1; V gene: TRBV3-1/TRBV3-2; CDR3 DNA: TGTGCCAGCAGCCAAGATAAGGGGCGGACTGAAGCTTTCTTT; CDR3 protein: CASSQDKGRTEAFF
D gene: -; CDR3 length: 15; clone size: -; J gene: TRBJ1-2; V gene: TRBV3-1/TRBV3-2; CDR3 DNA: TGTGCCAGCAGCCACGGACAGCCGACTAACTATGGCTACACCTTC; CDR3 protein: CASSHGQPTNYGYTF
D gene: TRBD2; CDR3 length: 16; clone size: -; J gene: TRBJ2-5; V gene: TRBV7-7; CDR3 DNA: TGTGCCAGCAGCGTGTCCGGGACTAGCGGGTTTCAGACCCAGTACTTC; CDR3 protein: CASSVSGTSGFQTQYF
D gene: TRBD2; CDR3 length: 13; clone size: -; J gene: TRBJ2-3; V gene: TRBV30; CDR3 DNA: TGTGCCTGGATGCTAGCGGGGACAGATACGCAGTATTTT; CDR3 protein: CAWMLAGTDTQYF
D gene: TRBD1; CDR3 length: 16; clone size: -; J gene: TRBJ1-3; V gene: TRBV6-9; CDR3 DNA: TGTGCCAGCAGTCCCGGACAGGGCAACTCTGGAAACACCATATATTTT; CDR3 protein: CASSPGQGNSGNTIYF
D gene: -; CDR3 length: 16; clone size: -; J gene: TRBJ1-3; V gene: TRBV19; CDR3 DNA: TGTGCCAGTACCTTCATAAGGGGTGACTCTGGAAACACCATATATTTT; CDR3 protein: CASTFIRGDSGNTIYF
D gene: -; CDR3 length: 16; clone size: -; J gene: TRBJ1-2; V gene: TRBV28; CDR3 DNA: TGTGCCAGCAGCGACCTGATACGGGGGGGGGTCTATGGCTACACCTTC; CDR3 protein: CASSDLIRGGVYGYTF
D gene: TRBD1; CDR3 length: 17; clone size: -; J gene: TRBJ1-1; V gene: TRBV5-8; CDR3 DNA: TGTGCCAGCCCTGATCTGAGACAGGGGGCTAAGAACACTGAAGCTTTCTTT; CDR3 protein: CASPDLRQGAKNTEAFF
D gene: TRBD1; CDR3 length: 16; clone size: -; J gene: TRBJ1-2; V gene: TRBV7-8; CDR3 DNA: TGTGCCAGCAGCCCTCACGGGACAGCTCGTAACTATGGCTACACCTTC; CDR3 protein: CASSPHGTARNYGYTF
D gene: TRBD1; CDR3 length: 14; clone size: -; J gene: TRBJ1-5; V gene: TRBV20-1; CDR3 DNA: TGCAGTGCTAGTAGGACAGGGGCGCGTCAGCCCCAGCATTTT; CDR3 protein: CSASRTGARQPQHF
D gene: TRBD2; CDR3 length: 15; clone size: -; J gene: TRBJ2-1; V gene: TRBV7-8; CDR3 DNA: TGTGCCAGCAGCCCATATGGCGCTTCGGGAGGTGAGCAGTTCTTC; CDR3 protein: CASSPYGASGGEQFF
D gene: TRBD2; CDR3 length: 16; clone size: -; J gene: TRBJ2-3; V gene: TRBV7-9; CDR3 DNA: TGTGCCAGCAGCCGGACTAGCGGGACGAACACAGATACGCAGTATTTT; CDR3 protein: CASSRTSGTNTDTQYF
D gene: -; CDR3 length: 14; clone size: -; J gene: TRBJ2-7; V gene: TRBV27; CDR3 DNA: TGTGCCAGCAGTGACGTCGGACAGTTCTACGAGCAGTACTTC; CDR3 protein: CASSDVGQFYEQYF
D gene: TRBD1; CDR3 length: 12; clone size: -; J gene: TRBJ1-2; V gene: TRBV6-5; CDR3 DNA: TGTGCCAGCAGTCCCCGACAGGGAGGCTACACCTTC; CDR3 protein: CASSPRQGGYTF